The 15 T cell receptor beta chains presented below share a single source sample, sequenced in a study of T-cell reconstitution after alpha-beta-depleted transplantation in children. Unique molecular identifiers were used in preparing the TCRbeta library. TCRdb processed the PCR reads anew with MiXCR; each CDR3 protein has one entry. The sample consists of hundreds of thousands of distinct CDR3 sequences, 10% to 15% of them appearing once. The sequences come from PBMCs, mostly from graft donor cells, collected 360 days after TCRalphabeta/CD19-depleted stem cell transplant. The receptors derive from a male patient aged 5 to 17 who had a stem cell transplant for acute myeloid leukemia, so the T cells may come from the graft donor.

The chain recombines TRBV20-1 with TRBJ1-2; weak D call: TRBD1 (5 bases). The CDR3 totals 14 residues. V lost 1 base and J 2 bases, leaving 11 bases between the germline ends. Germline CDR1 is DFQATT and CDR2 is SNEGSKA (reference sequence). The CDR3, as DNA: TGCAGTGCTAGAGTAGAGGGACCCAACTATGGCTACACCTTC. Its translation is CSARVEGPNYGYTF.

The V gene is TRBV6-5, the J gene TRBJ1-4; the D is unclear. Germline CDR1 and CDR2: MNHEY and SVGAGI. Trimming pared 0 bases from V and 6 bases from J, leaving 11 bases between. The CDR3 contains 15 residues. CDR3: CASSYSGSRDEKLFF. CDR3 nucleotides: TGTGCCAGCAGTTACTCGGGAAGTCGTGATGAAAAACTGTTTTTT.

This clonotype was seen more than once but under ten times. The V gene is TRBV25-1, the J gene TRBJ2-7; no definite D call. V was pared by 1 base and J by 1 base, with 26 bases between. Germline V lookup: CDR1 MGHDK, CDR2 SYGVNS. The CDR3 extends over 20 amino acids. The CDR3 here is CASSEFSGSRPPFGSYEQYF. The DNA for the CDR3 is TGTGCCAGCAGTGAATTTTCGGGCTCCAGACCCCCTTTTGGATCCTACGAGCAGTACTTC.

This chain joins TRBV28 and TRBJ1-5, with TRBD1 matching 11 bases. CDR3 length: 17 amino acids. Germline assignment: CDR1 MDHEN and CDR2 SYDVKM. Trimming removed 4 bases from V and 0 bases from J; junction bases left unmatched: 5. The CDR3 here is CASSWTGGTYSNQPQHF. The CDR3 DNA follows: TGTGCCAGCAGTTGGACAGGGGGCACTTATAGCAATCAGCCCCAGCATTTT.

In its sample, this clonotype was seen many times. V gene TRBV28 combines with J gene TRBJ2-6, with D hard to call. V was trimmed by 8 bases and J by 2 bases, leaving 13 bases between them. Germline V gene data show CDR1 as MDHEN and CDR2 as SYDVKM. The CDR3 covers 15 residues. For the CDR3, the DNA is TGTGCCAGCTCTTCTACCCACACTGGGGCCAACGTCCTGACTTTC. This sequence encodes CASSSTHTGANVLTF.

In this sample, this clonotype turned up a few times. The rearrangement uses TRBV19 and TRBJ2-2; D might be TRBD2 (6 bases). Germline V gives CDR1 LNHDA, CDR2 SQIVND (reference sequence). The CDR3 covers 15 residues. The ends were cut back, 3 bases at V and 1 base at J, with 9 bases in the middle. CDR3 amino acids: CASSILAMNTGELFF. The CDR3 nucleotides read TGTGCCAGTAGTATCCTAGCGATGAACACCGGGGAGCTGTTTTTT.

A few counts support this clonotype. The DNA for the CDR3 is TGTGCCAGCTCACTTGTAGCGGGACCGCTCCAAGAGACCCAGTACTTC. It is translated as CASSLVAGPLQETQYF. The V and J genes are TRBV18 and TRBJ2-5, with 8 bases lining up with TRBD2. The CDR3 covers 16 residues. Per germline, CDR1 KGHSH and CDR2 LQKENI. V was clipped by 4 bases and J by 1 base; unmatched bases: 8.

The rearrangement joins TRBV6-2 or TRBV6-3 to TRBJ2-7; D not certain. V was trimmed by 5 bases and J by 5 bases, leaving 7 bases between them. CDR1 MNHEY and CDR2 SVGEGT come from the germline V gene. This CDR3 has 11 residues. The CDR3 is CASSDRHEQYF. The DNA for the CDR3 is TGTGCCAGCAGTGACCGCCACGAGCAGTACTTC.

In this sample, this clonotype turned up once. V usage is TRBV11-3 and J usage is TRBJ2-5; D is undetermined. With 5 bases removed from V and 5 bases from J, the gap between germline ends came to 12 bases. The germline V gene encodes CDR1 SGHNT and CDR2 YENEEA. The CDR3 is 13 amino acids. This CDR3 reads CASSGPNRETQYF. The DNA for the CDR3 is TGTGCCAGCAGCGGACCCAATCGGGAGACCCAGTACTTC.

This clonotype was detected only a few times. V is TRBV5-1 and J is TRBJ2-1, with D perhaps matching TRBD1 or TRBD2 (5 bases each). V lost 3 bases to trimming and J lost 0 bases, with 10 bases between them. Germline-derived CDR1 and CDR2 are SGHRS and YFSETQ. The CDR3 contains 15 residues. CDR3 in amino acids: CASSWGRSSYNEQFF. CDR3 DNA sequence: TGCGCCAGCAGCTGGGGGAGAAGCTCCTACAATGAGCAGTTCTTC.

The chain joins TRBV28 to TRBJ2-1; tentatively, D is TRBD2 (6 bases). The CDR3 consists of 14 residues. V lost 2 bases, J lost 5 bases, and 10 bases lay in between. CDR1 and CDR2 (germline): MDHEN, SYDVKM. CDR3 region: CASSLGDLHNEQFF. CDR3 DNA: TGTGCCAGCAGTTTAGGGGACTTACACAATGAGCAGTTCTTC. Combining the CDR3 with reference TRBV28 and TRBJ2-1 gives the whole variable domain DVKVTQSSRYLVKRTGEKVFLECVQDMDHENMFWYRQDPGLGLRLIYFSYDVKMKEKGDIPEGYSVSREKKERFSLILESASTNQTSMYLCASSLGDLHNEQFFGPGTRLTVL.

CDR3 loop: CAWADLGLARNEQFF. CDR3 coding DNA: TGTGCCTGGGCGGACCTGGGACTAGCGAGGAATGAGCAGTTCTTC. The chain combines TRBV30 with TRBJ2-1; 10 bases map to TRBD2. J was trimmed by 7 bases and V by 5 bases; bases with no gene match: 11. The germline V gene encodes CDR1 GTSNPN and CDR2 SVGIG (reference sequence). The CDR3 extends over 15 amino acids.

The table lists this clonotype with a few counts. This chain connects TRBV10-3 to TRBJ2-7; 7 nucleotides line up with TRBD1. Germline CDR1 and CDR2: ENHRY and SYGVKD. The length of the CDR3 is 14 residues. Losses at the gene ends were 3 bases for V and 3 bases for J; bases not matched to a gene: 5. CDR3 DNA: TGTGCCATCAGTGAAGGGGGCTTTGGCTACGAGCAGTACTTC. It encodes CAISEGGFGYEQYF.

CDR3 sequence (DNA): TGCGCCAGCAGCCAAGATCTCGGGAGCCACGAGCAGTACTTC. Translated: CASSQDLGSHEQYF. The V and J genes are TRBV4-3 and TRBJ2-7, with a tentative D call TRBD2 (6 bases). Germline V gene data show CDR1 as LGHNA and CDR2 as YSLEER. This CDR3 has 14 amino acids. The germline V and J ends were trimmed by 0 bases and 5 bases, with 11 bases remaining between them.

There are a few counts of this clonotype. CDR3 protein: CSVATGTRYEQFF. As DNA, the CDR3 is TGCAGCGTGGCCACCGGGACTAGATATGAGCAGTTCTTC. The chain is built from TRBV29-1 and TRBJ2-1; 8 bases are a match to TRBD2. The germline V gene encodes CDR1 SQVTM and CDR2 ANQGSEA. The J segment lost 8 bases and the V segment lost 6 bases, leaving 9 bases of the junction unmatched. This CDR3 comprises 13 residues.